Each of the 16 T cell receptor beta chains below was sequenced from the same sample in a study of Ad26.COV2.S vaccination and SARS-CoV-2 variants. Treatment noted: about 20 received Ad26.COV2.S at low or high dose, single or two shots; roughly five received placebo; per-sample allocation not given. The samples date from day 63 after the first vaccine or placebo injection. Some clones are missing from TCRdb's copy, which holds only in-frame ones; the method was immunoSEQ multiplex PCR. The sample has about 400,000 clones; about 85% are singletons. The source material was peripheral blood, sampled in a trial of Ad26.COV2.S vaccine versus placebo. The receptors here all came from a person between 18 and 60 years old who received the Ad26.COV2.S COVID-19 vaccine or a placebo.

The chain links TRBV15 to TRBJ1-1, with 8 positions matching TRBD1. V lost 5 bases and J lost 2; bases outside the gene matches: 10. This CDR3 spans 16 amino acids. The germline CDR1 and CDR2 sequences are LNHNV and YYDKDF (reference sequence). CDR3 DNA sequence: TGTGCCACCAGCTCCTCCGGGACAGGAGGAAACACTGAAGCTTTCTTT. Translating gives CATSSSGTGGNTEAFF.

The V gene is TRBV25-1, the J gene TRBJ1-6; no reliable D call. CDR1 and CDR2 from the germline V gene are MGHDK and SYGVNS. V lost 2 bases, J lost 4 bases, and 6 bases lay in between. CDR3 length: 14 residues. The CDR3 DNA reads TGTGCCAGCAGTGAAGCAAGGTATAATTCACCCCTCCACTTT. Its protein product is CASSEARYNSPLHF. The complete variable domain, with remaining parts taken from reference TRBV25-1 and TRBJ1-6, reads EADIYQTPRYLVIGTGKKITLECSQTMGHDKMYWYQQDPGMELHLIHYSYGVNSTEKGDLSSESTVSRIRTEHFPLTLESARPSHTSQYLCASSEARYNSPLHFGNGTRLTVT.

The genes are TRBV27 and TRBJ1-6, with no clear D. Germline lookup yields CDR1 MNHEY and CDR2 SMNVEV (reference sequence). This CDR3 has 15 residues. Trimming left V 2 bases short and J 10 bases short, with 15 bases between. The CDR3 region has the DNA TGTGCCAGCAGTTTAATAACCTCCTCTCCCTCACCCCTCCACTTT. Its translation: CASSLITSSPSPLHF.

The CDR3 DNA reads TGTGCCAGCAGTACGGGGCCGGGGGACACTGAAGCTTTCTTT. Residues: CASSTGPGDTEAFF. This sequence joins TRBV27 and TRBJ1-1, with D possibly being TRBD1 (5 bases). The CDR3 runs 14 residues. Germline CDR1 and CDR2: MNHEY and SMNVEV (reference sequence). Trimming shortened V by 5 bases and J by 3 bases, and 13 bases separated the two germline ends.

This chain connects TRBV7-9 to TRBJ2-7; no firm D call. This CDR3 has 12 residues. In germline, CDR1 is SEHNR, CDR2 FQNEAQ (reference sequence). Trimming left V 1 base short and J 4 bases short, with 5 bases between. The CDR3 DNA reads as TGTGCCAGCAGCTTAGTAGATTACGAGCAGTACTTC. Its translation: CASSLVDYEQYF.

The CDR3 DNA is TGTGCCAGCAGCATGGGACTTTCCGCCTACGAGCAGTACTTC. Protein product: CASSMGLSAYEQYF. V and J are TRBV27 and TRBJ2-7, with D possibly matching TRBD2 (6 bases). V shed 6 bases and J shed 2 bases, with 14 bases lying between them. Germline values: CDR1 MNHEY, CDR2 SMNVEV (reference sequence). The CDR3 runs 14 residues.

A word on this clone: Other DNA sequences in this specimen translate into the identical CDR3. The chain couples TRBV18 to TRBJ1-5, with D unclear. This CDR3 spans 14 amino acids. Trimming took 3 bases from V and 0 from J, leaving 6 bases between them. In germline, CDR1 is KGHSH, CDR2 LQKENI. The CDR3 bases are TGTGCCAGCTCACCGGGCTATAGCAATCAGCCCCAGCATTTT. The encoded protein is CASSPGYSNQPQHF.

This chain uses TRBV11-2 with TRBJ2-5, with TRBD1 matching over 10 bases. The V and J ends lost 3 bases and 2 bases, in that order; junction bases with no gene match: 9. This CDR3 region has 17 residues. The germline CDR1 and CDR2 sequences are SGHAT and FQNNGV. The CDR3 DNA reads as TGTGCCAGCAGCTTGACCGGGACAGGGGACTTACAAGAGACCCAGTACTTC. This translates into CASSLTGTGDLQETQYF. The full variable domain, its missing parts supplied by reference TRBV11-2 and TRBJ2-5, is EAGVAQSPRYKIIEKRQSVAFWCNPISGHATLYWYQQILGQGPKLLIQFQNNGVVDDSQLPKDRFSAERLKGVDSTLKIQPAKLEDSAVYLCASSLTGTGDLQETQYFGPGTRLLVL.

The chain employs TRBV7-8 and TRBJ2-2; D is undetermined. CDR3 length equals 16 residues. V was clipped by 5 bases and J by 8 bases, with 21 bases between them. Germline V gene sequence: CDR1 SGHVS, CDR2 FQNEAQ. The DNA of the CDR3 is TGTGCCAGCAGCCCAGTCGTTAATCCAGACCGGGGGGAGCTGTTTTTT. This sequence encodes CASSPVVNPDRGELFF.

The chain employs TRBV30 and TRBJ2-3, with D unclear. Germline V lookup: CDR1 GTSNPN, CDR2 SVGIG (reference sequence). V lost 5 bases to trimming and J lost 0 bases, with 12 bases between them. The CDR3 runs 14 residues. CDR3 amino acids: CAWVPKGSTDTQYF. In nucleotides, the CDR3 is TGTGCCTGGGTGCCGAAGGGCAGCACAGATACGCAGTATTTT.

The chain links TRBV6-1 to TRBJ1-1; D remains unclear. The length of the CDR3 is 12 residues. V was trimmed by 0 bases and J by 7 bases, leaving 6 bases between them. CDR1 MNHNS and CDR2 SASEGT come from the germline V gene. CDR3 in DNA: TGTGCCAGCAGTGAAGCGGATAGTGAAGCTTTCTTT. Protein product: CASSEADSEAFF.

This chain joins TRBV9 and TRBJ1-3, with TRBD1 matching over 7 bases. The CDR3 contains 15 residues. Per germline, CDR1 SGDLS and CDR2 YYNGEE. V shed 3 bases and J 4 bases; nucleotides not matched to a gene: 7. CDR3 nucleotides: TGTGCCAGCAGCGACAGGGGAACGGGAGGAAACACCATATATTTT. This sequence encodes CASSDRGTGGNTIYF. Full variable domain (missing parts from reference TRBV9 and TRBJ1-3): DSGVTQTPKHLITATGQRVTLRCSPRSGDLSVYWYQQSLDQGLQFLIQYYNGEERAKGNILERFSAQQFPDLHSELNLSSLELGDSALYFCASSDRGTGGNTIYFGEGSWLTVV.

Here the CDR3 reads CASRRRGGRTGELFF. The CDR3 DNA reads as TGTGCCAGCAGACGCAGGGGGGGAAGAACCGGGGAGCTGTTTTTT. The chain is built from TRBV11-3 and TRBJ2-2; perhaps D is TRBD1 or TRBD2 (7 bases each). The CDR3 loop spans 15 amino acids. From germline, CDR1 is SGHNT and CDR2 YENEEA. V was cut by 6 bases and J by 5 bases, with 16 bases left in between.

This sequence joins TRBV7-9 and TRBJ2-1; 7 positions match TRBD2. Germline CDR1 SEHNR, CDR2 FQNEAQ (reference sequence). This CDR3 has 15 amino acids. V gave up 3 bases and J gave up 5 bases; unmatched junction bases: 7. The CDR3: CASSFQRTSDNEQFF. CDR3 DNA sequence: TGTGCCAGCAGCTTCCAGAGGACTAGTGACAATGAGCAGTTCTTC.

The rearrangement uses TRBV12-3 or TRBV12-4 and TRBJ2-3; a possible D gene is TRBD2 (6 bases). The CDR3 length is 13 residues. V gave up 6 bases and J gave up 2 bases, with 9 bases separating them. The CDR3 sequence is CASRRDPTDTQYF. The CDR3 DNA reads TGTGCCAGCAGGCGGGACCCCACAGATACGCAGTATTTT.

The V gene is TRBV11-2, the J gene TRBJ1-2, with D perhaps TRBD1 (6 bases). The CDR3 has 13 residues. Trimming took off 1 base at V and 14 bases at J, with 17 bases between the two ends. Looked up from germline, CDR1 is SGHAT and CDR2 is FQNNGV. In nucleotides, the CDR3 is TGTGCCAGCAGCTTAGGGAAGACAGGCGCGGGGACCTTC. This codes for CASSLGKTGAGTF.